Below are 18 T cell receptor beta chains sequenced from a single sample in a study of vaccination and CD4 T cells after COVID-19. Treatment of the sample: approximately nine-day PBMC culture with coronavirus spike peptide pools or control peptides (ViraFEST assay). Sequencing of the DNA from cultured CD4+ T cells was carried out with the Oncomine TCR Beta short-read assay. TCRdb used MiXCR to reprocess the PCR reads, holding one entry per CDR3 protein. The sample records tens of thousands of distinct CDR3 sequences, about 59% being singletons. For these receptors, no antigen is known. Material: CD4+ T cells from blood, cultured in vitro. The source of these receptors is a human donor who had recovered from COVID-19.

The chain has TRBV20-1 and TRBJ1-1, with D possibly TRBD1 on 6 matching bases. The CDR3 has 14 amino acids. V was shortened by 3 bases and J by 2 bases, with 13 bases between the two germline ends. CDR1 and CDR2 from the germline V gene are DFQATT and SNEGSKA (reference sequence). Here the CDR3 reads CSARNRVGNTEAFF. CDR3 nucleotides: TGCAGTGCTAGGAACAGGGTGGGTAACACTGAAGCTTTCTTT.

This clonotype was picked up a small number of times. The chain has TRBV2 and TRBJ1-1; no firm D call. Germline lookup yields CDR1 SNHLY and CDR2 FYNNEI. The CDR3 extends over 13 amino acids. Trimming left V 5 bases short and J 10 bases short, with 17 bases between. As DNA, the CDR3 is TGTGCCAGCAGTTTTTCCCTTTACAGTTCAGCTTTCTTT. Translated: CASSFSLYSSAFF.

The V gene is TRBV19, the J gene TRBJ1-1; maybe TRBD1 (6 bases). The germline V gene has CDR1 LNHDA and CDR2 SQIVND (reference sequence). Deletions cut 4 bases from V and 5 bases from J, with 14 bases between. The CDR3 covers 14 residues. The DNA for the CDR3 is TGTGCCAGTAGTACAAACAGGGTTCTTACTGAAGCTTTCTTT. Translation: CASSTNRVLTEAFF.

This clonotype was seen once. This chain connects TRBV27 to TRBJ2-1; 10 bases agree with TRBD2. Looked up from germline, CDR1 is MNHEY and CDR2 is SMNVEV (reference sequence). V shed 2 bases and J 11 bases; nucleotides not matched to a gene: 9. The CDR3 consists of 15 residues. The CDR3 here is CASSLDSGGFGKQFF. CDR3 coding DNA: TGTGCCAGCAGTTTAGATAGCGGGGGGTTTGGAAAGCAGTTCTTC.

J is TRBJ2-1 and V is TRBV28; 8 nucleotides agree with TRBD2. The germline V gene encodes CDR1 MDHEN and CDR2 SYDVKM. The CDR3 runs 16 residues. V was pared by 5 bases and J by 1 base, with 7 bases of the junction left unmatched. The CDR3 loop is CASSPRRGGSYNEQFF. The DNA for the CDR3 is TGTGCCAGCAGTCCGAGGCGCGGGGGGTCCTACAATGAGCAGTTCTTC.

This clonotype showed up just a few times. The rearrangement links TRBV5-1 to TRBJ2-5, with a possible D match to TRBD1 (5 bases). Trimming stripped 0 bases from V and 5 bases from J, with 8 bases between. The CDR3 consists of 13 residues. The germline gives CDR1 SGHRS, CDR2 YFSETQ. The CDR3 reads CASSLGGRETQYF. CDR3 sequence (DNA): TGCGCCAGCAGCTTGGGGGGCCGGGAGACCCAGTACTTC. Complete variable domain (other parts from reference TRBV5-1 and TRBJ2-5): KAGVTQTPRYLIKTRGQQVTLSCSPISGHRSVSWYQQTPGQGLQFLFEYFSETQRNKGNFPGRFSGRQFSNSRSEMNVSTLELGDSALYLCASSLGGRETQYFGPGTRLLVL.

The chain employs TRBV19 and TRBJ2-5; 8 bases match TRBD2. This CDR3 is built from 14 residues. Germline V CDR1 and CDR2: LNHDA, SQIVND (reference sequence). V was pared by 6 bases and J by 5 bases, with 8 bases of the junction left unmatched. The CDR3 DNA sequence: TGTGCCAGTAGAAAGCGGCCGGGAGGGGAGACCCAGTACTTC. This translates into CASRKRPGGETQYF.

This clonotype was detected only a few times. CDR3 nucleotide sequence: TGTGCCAGCGGGCGGTATTACGAGCAGTACTTC. Translated, it gives CASGRYYEQYF. The V call is TRBV28, the J call TRBJ2-7, with no clear D. Trimming left V 8 bases short and J 4 bases short, with 9 bases between. Germline V gene data show CDR1 as MDHEN and CDR2 as SYDVKM. CDR3 length: 11 amino acids.

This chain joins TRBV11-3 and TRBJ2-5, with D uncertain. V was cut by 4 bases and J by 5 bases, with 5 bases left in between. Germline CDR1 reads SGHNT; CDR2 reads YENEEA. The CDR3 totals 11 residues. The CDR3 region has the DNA TGTGCCAGCAGCTCCCAGGAGACCCAGTACTTC. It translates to CASSSQETQYF.

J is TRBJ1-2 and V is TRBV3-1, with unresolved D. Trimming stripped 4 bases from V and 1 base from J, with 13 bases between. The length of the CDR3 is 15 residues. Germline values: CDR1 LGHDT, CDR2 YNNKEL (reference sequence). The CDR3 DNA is TGTGCCAGCAGCCGTCTTATTGACTTTAACTATGGCTACACCTTC. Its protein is CASSRLIDFNYGYTF.

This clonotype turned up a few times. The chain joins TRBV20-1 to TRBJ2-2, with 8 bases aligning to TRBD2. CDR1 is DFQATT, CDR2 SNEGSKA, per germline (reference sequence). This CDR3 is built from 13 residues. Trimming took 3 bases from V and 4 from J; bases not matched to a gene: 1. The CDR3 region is CSASGGVTGELFF. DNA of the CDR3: TGCAGTGCTAGCGGGGGGGTCACCGGGGAGCTGTTTTTT.

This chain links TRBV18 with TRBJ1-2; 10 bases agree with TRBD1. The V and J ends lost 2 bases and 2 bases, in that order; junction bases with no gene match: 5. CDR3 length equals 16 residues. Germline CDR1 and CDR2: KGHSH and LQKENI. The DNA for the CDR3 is TGTGCCAGCTCACCAGGGACAGGGGCCTTAAACTATGGCTACACCTTC. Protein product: CASSPGTGALNYGYTF.

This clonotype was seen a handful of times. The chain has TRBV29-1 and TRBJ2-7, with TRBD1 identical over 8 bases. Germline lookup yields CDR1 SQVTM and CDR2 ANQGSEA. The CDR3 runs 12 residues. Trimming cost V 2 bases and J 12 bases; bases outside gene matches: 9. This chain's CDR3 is CSVEITAGGSYF. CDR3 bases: TGCAGCGTTGAAATAACCGCAGGGGGCTCGTACTTC.

CDR3: CASSSQGSGGYTF. As DNA, the CDR3 is TGTGCCAGCAGCTCGCAGGGGTCCGGGGGCTACACCTTC. This rearrangement joins TRBV7-6 to TRBJ1-2; D perhaps matches TRBD1 (6 bases). Germline V gene lookup returns CDR1 SGHVS and CDR2 FNYEAQ. This CDR3 has 13 residues. Trimming removed 4 bases from V and 8 bases from J, with 14 bases in between.

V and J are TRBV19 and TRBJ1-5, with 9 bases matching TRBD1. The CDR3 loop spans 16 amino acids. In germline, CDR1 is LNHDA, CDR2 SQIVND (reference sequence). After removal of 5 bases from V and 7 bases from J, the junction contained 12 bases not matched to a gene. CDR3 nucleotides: TGTGCCAGTAGTGCGCAGGACAGGGGATTAAGACAGCCCCAGCATTTT. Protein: CASSAQDRGLRQPQHF.

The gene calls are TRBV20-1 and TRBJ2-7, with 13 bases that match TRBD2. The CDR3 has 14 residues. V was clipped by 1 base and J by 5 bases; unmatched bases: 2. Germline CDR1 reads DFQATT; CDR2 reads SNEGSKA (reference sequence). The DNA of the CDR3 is TGCAGTGCTAGAGGACTAGCGGGAGGCCACGAGCAGTACTTC. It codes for CSARGLAGGHEQYF.

In DNA, the CDR3 is TGTGCCAGCAGCTTGGAAGGGGGCGCGTACGAGCAGTACTTC. Translation: CASSLEGGAYEQYF. The J gene is TRBJ2-7, the V gene TRBV5-4; the match to TRBD1 covers 7 bases. Germline V gives CDR1 SGHNT, CDR2 YYREEE (reference sequence). Trimming removed 0 bases from V and 4 bases from J; junction bases left unmatched: 4. The CDR3 loop spans 14 amino acids.

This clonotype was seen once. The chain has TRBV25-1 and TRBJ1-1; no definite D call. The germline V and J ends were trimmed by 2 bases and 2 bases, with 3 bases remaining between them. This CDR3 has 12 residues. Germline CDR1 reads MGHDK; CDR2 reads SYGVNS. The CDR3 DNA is TGTGCCAGCAGTGAAGTAAACACTGAAGCTTTCTTT. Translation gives CASSEVNTEAFF.